The following is a T cell receptor (beta chain) sequence with its context. Its matching antigen is unknown. A read error may produce the germline difference seen at one junction end. The entry originates in a study of cytomegalovirus exposure and HLA in healthy donors. Study-wide findings and caveats: Sequencing had likely introduced a cluster of highly shared sequence variants as an artifact.

The germline gives CDR1 MDHEN, CDR2 SYDVKM. This CDR3 is 14 amino acids long. Primers for the PCR totalled 60 Vbeta and 13 Jbeta. The method was immunoSEQ multiplex PCR; TCRdb's version includes in-frame clones alone and lacks a portion of them. The repertoire holds approximately 37,000 clones, with approximately 80% as singletons. The TCR originated in a young woman in good health and CMV-seropositive. The chain combines TRBV28 with TRBJ1-1, with D tentatively TRBD1 (6 bases). Sequenced input: PBMCs. The CDR3 DNA reads as TGTGCCAGCCGTTTAGAACAGGGTGACACTGAAGCTTTCTTT. Its translation is CASRLEQGDTEAFF.